Each of the 18 T cell receptor beta chains below was sequenced from the same sample in a study of early stage breast cancer tumors. Sequencing was performed with immunoSEQ multiplex PCR; in TCRdb, only in-frame clones are kept and a portion is missing. The data hold roughly 30,000 clones, with roughly four fifths observed a single time. Sequenced material: breast tumor tissue. The receptors originated from a person aged 30 to 39 with breast cancer.

This sequence joins TRBV9 and TRBJ2-7; 7 bases are a match to TRBD2. The V segment lost 0 bases and the J segment 6 bases; nucleotides outside the gene matches: 9. The CDR3 loop spans 15 amino acids. The V gene's germline CDR1 is SGDLS and CDR2 YYNGEE. CDR3 DNA: TGTGCCAGCAGCGTAGGTTCTAGCGGACGACGCGAGCAGTACTTC. This gives the protein CASSVGSSGRREQYF.

The rearrangement joins TRBV19 to TRBJ1-3; 7 bases are a match to TRBD1. V was clipped by 6 bases and J by 4 bases; unmatched bases: 9. Germline CDR1 reads LNHDA; CDR2 reads SQIVND (reference sequence). This CDR3 is built from 15 residues. CDR3 sequence (DNA): TGTGCCAGTAGAGATAGAGGGGGCCGGGGAAACACCATATATTTT. It encodes CASRDRGGRGNTIYF.

This chain connects TRBV7-2 to TRBJ1-6; TRBD1 is a possible D gene (5 bases). Trimming cost V 5 bases and J 6 bases, with 8 bases left between them. The CDR3 has 13 residues. The germline V gene has CDR1 SGHTA and CDR2 FQGNSA. CDR3 nucleotide sequence: TGTGCCAGCAGCCGGGGGAGTAATTCACCCCTCCACTTT. Residues: CASSRGSNSPLHF. The complete variable domain, with remaining parts taken from reference TRBV7-2 and TRBJ1-6, reads GAGVSQSPSNKVTEKGKDVELRCDPISGHTALYWYRQSLGQGLEFLIYFQGNSAPDKSGLPSDRFSAERTGGSVSTLTIQRTQQEDSAVYLCASSRGSNSPLHFGNGTRLTVT.

Sample share makes this clone medium-sized (0.01 to 0.1%). This chain joins TRBV7-8 and TRBJ1-2, with TRBD1 identical over 8 bases. Germline V gives CDR1 SGHVS, CDR2 FQNEAQ. The CDR3 runs 16 residues. Trimming took 2 bases from V and 4 from J; bases not matched to a gene: 9. This chain's CDR3 is CASSLTAGGAAYGYTF. CDR3 coding DNA: TGTGCCAGCAGCTTAACCGCAGGGGGCGCCGCCTATGGCTACACCTTC. The whole variable domain, filled in from reference TRBV7-8 and TRBJ1-2, reads GAGVSQSPRYKVAKRGQDVALRCDPISGHVSLFWYQQALGQGPEFLTYFQNEAQLDKSGLPSDRFFAERPEGSVSTLKIQRTQQEDSAVYLCASSLTAGGAAYGYTFGSGTRLTVV.

This clone was found a few times. The CDR3 region is CASSLQWTANTEAFF. DNA for the CDR3: TGCGCCAGCAGCCTACAATGGACGGCGAACACTGAAGCTTTCTTT. The V call is TRBV5-1, the J call TRBJ1-1; no clear D. Germline V gene sequence: CDR1 SGHRS, CDR2 YFSETQ. This CDR3 spans 15 amino acids. V was trimmed by 4 bases and J by 1 base, leaving 14 bases between them. The full variable domain, in which reference TRBV5-1 and TRBJ1-1 provide the parts outside the CDR3, is KAGVTQTPRYLIKTRGQQVTLSCSPISGHRSVSWYQQTPGQGLQFLFEYFSETQRNKGNFPGRFSGRQFSNSRSEMNVSTLELGDSALYLCASSLQWTANTEAFFGQGTRLTVV.

DNA of the CDR3: TGTGCCAGTAGTTTAGCGAGAGATACGCAGTATTTT. The encoded protein is CASSLARDTQYF. The J gene is TRBJ2-3, the V gene TRBV19, with D perhaps TRBD2 (5 bases). Per the germline V gene, CDR1 is LNHDA and CDR2 is SQIVND (reference sequence). The CDR3 consists of 12 residues. Trimming took off 5 bases at V and 5 bases at J, with 8 bases between the two ends.

The chain couples TRBV5-1 to TRBJ1-1, with D possibly matching TRBD1 (6 bases). This CDR3 contains 15 residues. Germline V gives CDR1 SGHRS, CDR2 YFSETQ. With 4 bases removed from V and 6 bases from J, the gap between germline ends came to 19 bases. For the CDR3, the DNA is TGCGCCAGCAGCGTTGAAGGGGGTTGGGGAGCTGAAGCTTTCTTT. The encoded protein is CASSVEGGWGAEAFF.

V is TRBV5-1 and J is TRBJ2-3, with 9 bases matching TRBD2. V lost 0 bases, J lost 2 bases, and 7 bases stayed unmatched. CDR3 length equals 17 residues. Germline loops: CDR1 SGHRS, CDR2 YFSETQ. In DNA, the CDR3 is TGCGCCAGCAGCTTGGCCGCTAGCGGGACCCCCACAGATACGCAGTATTTT. Translating it yields CASSLAASGTPTDTQYF.

J is TRBJ1-1 and V is TRBV30; the D gene is possibly TRBD1 (6 bases). Germline V CDR1 and CDR2: GTSNPN, SVGIG (reference sequence). V lost 8 bases and J lost 11, with 18 bases in between. The CDR3 totals 11 residues. The CDR3 is CATTAGVRAFF. The DNA of the CDR3 is TGTGCCACAACCGCAGGGGTACGGGCTTTCTTT.

For this clone: Other nucleotide sequences in the sample specify the same CDR3. This rearrangement joins TRBV11-3 to TRBJ2-3; 7 bases are a match to TRBD2. Unmatched junction bases numbered 3, after V lost 1 base and J lost 5 bases. This CDR3 comprises 14 residues. Germline V gives CDR1 SGHNT, CDR2 YENEEA. The CDR3: CASSLAGGGDTQYF. The CDR3 DNA sequence: TGTGCCAGCAGCTTAGCGGGAGGAGGAGATACGCAGTATTTT.

CDR3 DNA sequence: TGTGCCAGCACCCCGGGGATCCTACGGGAGGGCCAAGAGACCCAGTACTTC. Translated, it gives CASTPGILREGQETQYF. This sequence joins TRBV9 and TRBJ2-5, with TRBD2 identical over 8 bases. The germline gives CDR1 SGDLS, CDR2 YYNGEE. The length of the CDR3 is 17 residues. The J segment lost 1 base and the V segment lost 6 bases, leaving 14 bases of the junction unmatched.

The chain has TRBV5-8 and TRBJ2-7, with TRBD2 matching over 13 bases. This CDR3 comprises 16 residues. The V segment lost 2 bases and the J segment 7 bases; nucleotides outside the gene matches: 9. Germline CDR1 SGHTS, CDR2 YDEGEE. The CDR3 loop reads CASSFGGTSGIWEQYF. Here the CDR3 DNA reads TGTGCCAGCAGCTTTGGGGGGACTAGCGGGATCTGGGAGCAGTACTTC. The full variable domain, with the rest looked up from reference TRBV5-8 and TRBJ2-7, is EAGVTQSPTHLIKTRGQQATLRCSPISGHTSVYWYQQALGLGLQFLLWYDEGEERNRGNFPPRFSGRQFPNYSSELNVNALELEDSALYLCASSFGGTSGIWEQYFGPGTRLTVT.

The chain combines TRBV2 with TRBJ1-5; D gene ambiguous. Germline V gives CDR1 SNHLY, CDR2 FYNNEI. The CDR3 sequence is 12 residues long. Trimming shortened V by 7 bases and J by 3 bases, and 7 bases separated the two germline ends. The CDR3 spells CASTTANQPQHF. CDR3 DNA sequence: TGTGCCAGCACGACCGCCAATCAGCCCCAGCATTTT.

J is TRBJ1-5 and V is TRBV6-5; the match to TRBD1 covers 11 bases. The germline V gene encodes CDR1 MNHEY and CDR2 SVGAGI. The junction had 2 bases not matched to a gene; V was cut back by 6 bases and J by 7 bases. CDR3 size: 13 residues. The CDR3 bases are TGTGCCAGCAGCTGGGACAGGGGGCAGCCCCAGCATTTT. It is translated as CASSWDRGQPQHF.

This clone was counted once. The chain employs TRBV7-3 and TRBJ2-2; D gene ambiguous. The CDR3 covers 15 residues. The V gene lost 5 bases and the J gene lost 0 bases, with 10 bases spanning the gap. Germline loops: CDR1 SGHTA, CDR2 FQGTGA. CDR3: CASSTIGTNTGELFF. As DNA, the CDR3 is TGTGCCAGCAGCACAATAGGAACGAACACCGGGGAGCTGTTTTTT.

This chain links TRBV18 with TRBJ1-1; 7 nucleotides agree with TRBD1. The length of the CDR3 is 16 residues. Germline CDR1 reads KGHSH; CDR2 reads LQKENI. J was trimmed by 1 base and V by 1 base; bases with no gene match: 6. The CDR3 DNA reads TGTGCCAGCTCACCACTCCAGGGACAGCAGAACACTGAAGCTTTCTTT. This gives the protein CASSPLQGQQNTEAFF.

Only a few counts were recorded for this clone. The chain couples TRBV6-4 to TRBJ2-7; 9 nucleotides align to TRBD1. CDR3 length: 16 residues. After removal of 6 bases from V and 5 bases from J, the junction contained 14 bases not matched to a gene. Per the germline V gene, CDR1 is MRHNA and CDR2 is SNTAGT. The CDR3 spells CASSTSPGQGKNEQYF. The CDR3 bases are TGTGCCAGCAGCACCTCCCCTGGACAGGGGAAGAACGAGCAGTACTTC.

This clone was detected a few times. The V call is TRBV7-8, the J call TRBJ2-7, with D possibly matching TRBD2 (6 bases). Germline V CDR1 and CDR2: SGHVS, FQNEAQ. The CDR3 extends over 14 amino acids. V lost 3 bases and J lost 3, with 12 bases in between. CDR3 nucleotides: TGTGCCAGCAGCTTCGAGGTAGCGGTCTACGAGCAGTACTTC. Translated: CASSFEVAVYEQYF.